This T cell receptor (beta chain) was captured in a study of T cell repertoires in ileal Crohn's disease. Study-level information: From the surgical specimen's inflamed ileum, biopsies were taken as M0.

Study-level points and caveats: High-frequency clones were more common in sorted CD8 than CD4 cells. Compared with non-smokers, active smokers at surgery showed more clonal expansions.

Measured with immunoSEQ multiplex PCR; TCRdb has only the in-frame clones, and not every one. The repertoire holds 16,000 or so clones, about 92% seen once, with about 7.1% in the top ten. V lost 7 bases, J lost 3 bases, and 7 bases stayed unmatched. The CDR3 spans 14 residues. The germline CDR1 and CDR2 sequences are MDHEN and SYDVKM. Time point meaning: inflamed ileum from the surgical specimen. On this clone: The antigen is not known.

The chain recombines TRBV28 with TRBJ1-2, with TRBD1 matching over 8 bases. The sample was ileal tissue. The TCR originated in an adult with Crohn's disease. The DNA for the CDR3 is TGTGCCAGCATTACTTACAGGGGGGACTATGGCTACACCTTC. Its protein is CASITYRGDYGYTF.